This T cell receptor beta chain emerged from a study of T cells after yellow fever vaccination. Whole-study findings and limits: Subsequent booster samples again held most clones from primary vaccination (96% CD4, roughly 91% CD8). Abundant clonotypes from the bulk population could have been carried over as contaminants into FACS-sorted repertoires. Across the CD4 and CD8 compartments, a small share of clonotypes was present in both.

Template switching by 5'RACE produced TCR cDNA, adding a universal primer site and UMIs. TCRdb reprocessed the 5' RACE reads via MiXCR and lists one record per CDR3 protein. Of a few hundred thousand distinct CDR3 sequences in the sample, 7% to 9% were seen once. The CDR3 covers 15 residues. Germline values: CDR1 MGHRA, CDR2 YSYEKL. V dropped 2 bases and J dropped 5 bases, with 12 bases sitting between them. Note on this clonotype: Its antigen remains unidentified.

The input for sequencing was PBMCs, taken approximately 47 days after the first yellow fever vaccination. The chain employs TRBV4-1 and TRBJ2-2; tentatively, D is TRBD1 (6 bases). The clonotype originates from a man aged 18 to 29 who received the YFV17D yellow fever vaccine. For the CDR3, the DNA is TGCGCCAGCAGCCAACGGGACACTGGAACCGGGGAGCTGTTTTTT. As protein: CASSQRDTGTGELFF.